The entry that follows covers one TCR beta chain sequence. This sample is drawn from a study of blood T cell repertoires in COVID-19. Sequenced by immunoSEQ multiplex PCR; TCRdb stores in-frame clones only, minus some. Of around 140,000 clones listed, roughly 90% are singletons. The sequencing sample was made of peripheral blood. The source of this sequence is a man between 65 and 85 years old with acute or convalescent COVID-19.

DNA for the CDR3: TGTGCCAGCAGACCTACCCAGACAATTTCTTTCACAGATACGCAGTATTTT. Translation: CASRPTQTISFTDTQYF. V gene TRBV7-3 combines with J gene TRBJ2-3; D remains ambiguous. The V and J ends lost 6 bases and 2 bases respectively, with 21 bases between them. The CDR3 has 17 amino acids. Germline CDR1 and CDR2: SGHTA and FQGTGA.